This TCR beta chain came from a study of identical twins. Trimming took 6 bases from V and 5 from J, leaving 13 bases between them. The CDR3 has 13 amino acids. Germline V gene sequence: CDR1 LNHDA, CDR2 SQIVND (reference sequence). Whole-study results and caveats: Cord blood's abundant beta clonotypes had fewer insertions, unlike memory repertoires. Alpha sequences that were out-of-frame and twin-shared showed an excess of low generation probability. Zero-insertion analyses could be partly confounded by invariant MAIT and iNKT cells. Not following the same donors, the study drew its conclusions from cross-sectional statistical analysis.

This clonotype was found many times. Its cognate antigen is unknown. TCRdb reanalysed the 5' RACE reads using MiXCR and keeps one entry per CDR3 protein. The table lists under 450,000 distinct CDR3 sequences, roughly 20% of them singletons. The receptor was isolated from a man aged 50 to 59 in good health. This sequence joins TRBV19 and TRBJ1-1; tentatively, D is TRBD1 (5 bases). The sequenced sample was naive T cells sorted from blood. The CDR3 region has the DNA TGTGCCAGTAGCCTCGGGACGGCTACTGAAGCTTTCTTT. The encoded protein is CASSLGTATEAFF.